This TCR beta chain is from a study of blood T cell repertoires in COVID-19. Per the study methods: Estimates of nucleated cell counts were drawn from the amplification of reference gene primers. Generated by immunoSEQ multiplex PCR, the TCRdb table keeps only in-frame clones and is missing some. The DNA gave D and trimming, while V, J and clone size come from that table. The sample contains 150,000 to 200,000 clones, around 76% of which appear only once. Germline CDR1 SGHTA, CDR2 FQGTGA. V gave up 5 bases and J gave up 0 bases, with 17 bases separating them. The CDR3 consists of 17 residues. The TCR comes from a woman between 45 and 60 years old with acute COVID-19. This chain uses TRBV7-3 with TRBJ2-1, with D perhaps matching TRBD1 (5 bases). Sequencing was performed on PBMCs or T cells enriched from blood (not recorded which). CDR3 protein: CASSKQGATSSYNEQFF. DNA for the CDR3: TGTGCCAGCAGCAAACAAGGGGCCACGAGCTCCTACAATGAGCAGTTCTTC.